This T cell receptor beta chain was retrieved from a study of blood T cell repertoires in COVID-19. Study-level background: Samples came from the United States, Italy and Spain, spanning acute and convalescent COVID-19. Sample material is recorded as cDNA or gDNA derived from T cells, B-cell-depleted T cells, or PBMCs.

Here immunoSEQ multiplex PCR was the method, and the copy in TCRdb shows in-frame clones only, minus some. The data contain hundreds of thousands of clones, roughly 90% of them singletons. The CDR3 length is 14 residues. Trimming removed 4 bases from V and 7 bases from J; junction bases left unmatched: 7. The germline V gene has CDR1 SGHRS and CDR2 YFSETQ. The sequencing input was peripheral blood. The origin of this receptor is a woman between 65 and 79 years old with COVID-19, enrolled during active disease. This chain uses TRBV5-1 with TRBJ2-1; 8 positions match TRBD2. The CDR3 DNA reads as TGCGCCAGCAGCCTAGGGACTAGTTCGAATGAGCAGTTCTTC. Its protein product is CASSLGTSSNEQFF.